This passage covers 2 T cell receptor beta chains from one sample sequenced in a study of T cell responses to AZD1222 COVID-19 vaccine (dated by TCRdb to the early 2020s). Library preparation was by the immunoSEQ multiplex PCR assay. In its TCRdb copy, this immuneACCESS table keeps in-frame sequences only and misses some clones. Where compared with another copy, unresolved V genes explain less than half of these, and the others have no known cause. The sample records about 96,000 clones, roughly 90% of which are singletons. Of the sample, roughly 26% is held by the ten largest clones. This sample's time point label indicates: baseline before first vaccination. Material: peripheral blood, obtained on day 0 of AZD1222 vaccination. These receptor sequences come from an adult in good health.

The V and J genes are TRBV5-4 and TRBJ1-1; D perhaps matches TRBD1 (5 bases). CDR3 length equals 15 residues. Trimming pared 6 bases from V and 2 bases from J, leaving 17 bases between. Per germline, CDR1 SGHNT and CDR2 YYREEE (reference sequence). CDR3 sequence: CASNPGGAGNTEAFF. In DNA, the CDR3 is TGTGCCAGCAACCCTGGAGGGGCCGGCAACACTGAAGCTTTCTTT. The full variable domain, in which reference TRBV5-4 and TRBJ1-1 provide the parts outside the CDR3, is ETGVTQSPTHLIKTRGQQVTLRCSSQSGHNTVSWYQQALGQGPQFIFQYYREEENGRGNFPPRFSGLQFPNYSSELNVNALELDDSALYLCASNPGGAGNTEAFFGQGTRLTVV.

This chain joins TRBV3-1 (or the pseudogene TRBV3-2) and TRBJ1-4; D is uncertain. Trimming stripped 6 bases from V and 3 bases from J, with 2 bases between. The CDR3 runs to 11 residues. CDR1 is LGHDT and CDR2 is YNNKEL in the germline V gene (reference sequence). The DNA for the CDR3 is TGTGCCAGCAGAGCTAATGAAAAACTGTTTTTT. It codes for CASRANEKLFF.